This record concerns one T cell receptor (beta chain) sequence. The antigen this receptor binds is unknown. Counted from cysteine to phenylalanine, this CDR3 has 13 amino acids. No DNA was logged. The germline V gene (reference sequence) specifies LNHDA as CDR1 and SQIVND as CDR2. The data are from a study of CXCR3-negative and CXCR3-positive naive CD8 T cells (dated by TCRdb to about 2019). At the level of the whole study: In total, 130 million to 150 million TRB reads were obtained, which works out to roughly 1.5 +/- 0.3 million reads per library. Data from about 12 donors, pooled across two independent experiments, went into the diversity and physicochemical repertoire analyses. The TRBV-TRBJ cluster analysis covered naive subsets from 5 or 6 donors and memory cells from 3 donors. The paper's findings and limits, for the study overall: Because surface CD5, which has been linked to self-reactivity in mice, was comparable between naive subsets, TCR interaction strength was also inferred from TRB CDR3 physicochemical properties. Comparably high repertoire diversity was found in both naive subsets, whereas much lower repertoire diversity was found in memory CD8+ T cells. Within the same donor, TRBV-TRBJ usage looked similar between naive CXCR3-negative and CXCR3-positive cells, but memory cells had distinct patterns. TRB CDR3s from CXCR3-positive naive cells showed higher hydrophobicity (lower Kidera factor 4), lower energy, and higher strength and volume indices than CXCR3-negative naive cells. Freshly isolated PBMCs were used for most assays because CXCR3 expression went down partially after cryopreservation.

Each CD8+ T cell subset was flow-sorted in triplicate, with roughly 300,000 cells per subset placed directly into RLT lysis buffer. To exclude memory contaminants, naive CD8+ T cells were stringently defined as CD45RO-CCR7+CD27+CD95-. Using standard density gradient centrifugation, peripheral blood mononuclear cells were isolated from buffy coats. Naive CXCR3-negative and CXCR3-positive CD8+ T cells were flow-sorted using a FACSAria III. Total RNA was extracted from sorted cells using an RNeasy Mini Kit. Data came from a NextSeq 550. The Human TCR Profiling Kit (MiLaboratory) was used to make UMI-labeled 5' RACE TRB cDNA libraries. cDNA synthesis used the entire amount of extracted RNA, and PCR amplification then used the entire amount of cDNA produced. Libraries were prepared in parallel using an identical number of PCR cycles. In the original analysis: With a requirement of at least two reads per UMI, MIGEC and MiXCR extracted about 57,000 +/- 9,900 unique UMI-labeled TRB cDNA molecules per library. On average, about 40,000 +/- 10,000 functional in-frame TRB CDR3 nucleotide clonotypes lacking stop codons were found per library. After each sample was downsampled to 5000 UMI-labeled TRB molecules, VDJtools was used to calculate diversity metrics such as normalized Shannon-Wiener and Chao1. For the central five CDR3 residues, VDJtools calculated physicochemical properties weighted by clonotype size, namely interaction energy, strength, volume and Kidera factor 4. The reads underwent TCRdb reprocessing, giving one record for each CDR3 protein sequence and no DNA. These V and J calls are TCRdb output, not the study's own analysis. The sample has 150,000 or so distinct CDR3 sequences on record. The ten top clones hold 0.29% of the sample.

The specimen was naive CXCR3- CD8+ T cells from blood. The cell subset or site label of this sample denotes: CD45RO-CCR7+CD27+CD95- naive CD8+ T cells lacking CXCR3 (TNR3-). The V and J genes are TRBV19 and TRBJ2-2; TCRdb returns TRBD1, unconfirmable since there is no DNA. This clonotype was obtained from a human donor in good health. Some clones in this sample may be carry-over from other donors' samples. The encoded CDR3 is CASSWQGDGELFF.